The 16 T cell receptor beta chains given below trace back to one sample, sequenced in a study of T cells in Graves' hyperthyroidism and ophthalmopathy. Amplification of TCR beta CDR3 regions was performed using RNA transcripts as template. TCR CDR3 regions were first amplified by RT-PCR with HTBI primers. MiXCR, run by TCRdb on the multiplex PCR reads, gives a single entry per CDR3 protein. Among around 720,000 distinct CDR3 sequences, roughly a third were seen once, and the ten largest hold approximately 31%. Specimen: blood. These receptors were taken from a woman aged 35 to 49 with Graves' hyperthyroidism.

This clonotype came up many times. V and J are TRBV2 and TRBJ1-5; 7 bases match TRBD1. This CDR3 has 15 amino acids. CDR1 SNHLY and CDR2 FYNNEI come from the germline V gene. V was clipped by 3 bases and J by 6 bases; unmatched bases: 8. The CDR3 protein is CASSESLTGSQPQHF. CDR3 nucleotide sequence: TGTGCCAGCAGTGAGTCGTTGACAGGGAGTCAGCCCCAGCATTTT.

The CDR3 reads CASSPPGTGAETQYF. DNA of the CDR3: TGCGCCAGCAGCCCACCCGGGACAGGGGCGGAGACCCAGTACTTC. The chain is built from TRBV5-1 and TRBJ2-5; 10 nucleotides line up with TRBD1. CDR1 is SGHRS and CDR2 is YFSETQ in the germline V gene. The CDR3 contains 15 residues. J lost 5 bases, V lost 4 bases, and 8 bases had no gene match.

As DNA, the CDR3 is TGCGCCAGCAGCCCCTCGGGGACGGGAGGGAACACTGAAGCTTTCTTT. Protein: CASSPSGTGGNTEAFF. V usage is TRBV10-2 and J usage is TRBJ1-1, with D perhaps TRBD1 (5 bases). Germline CDR1 WSHSY, CDR2 SAAADI. This CDR3 is built from 16 residues. Trimming took off 6 bases at V and 1 base at J, with 18 bases between the two ends.

The chain has TRBV25-1 and TRBJ2-7, with TRBD1 matching over 9 bases. V gave up 8 bases and J gave up 4 bases; unmatched junction bases: 15. Germline CDR1 reads MGHDK; CDR2 reads SYGVNS. The CDR3 is made up of 16 amino acids. CDR3 in DNA: TGTGCCAGCGCTCCCGCCGGACAGGGGACCGGGTACGAGCAGTACTTC. Its translation is CASAPAGQGTGYEQYF.

A few counts support this clonotype. The chain joins TRBV5-8 to TRBJ1-1, with D possibly being TRBD1 (5 bases). The CDR3 covers 15 residues. CDR1 and CDR2 from the germline V gene are SGHTS and YDEGEE. Between the trimmed V and J ends, which lost 0 bases and 1 base, there was a span of 10 bases. The CDR3 region has the DNA TGTGCCAGCAGCTTGGGTCCTGGGACGAACACTGAAGCTTTCTTT. Its protein product is CASSLGPGTNTEAFF.

Concerning this clonotype itself: This sequence may be a read error, since a much larger clone differs from it by one base. This chain connects TRBV29-1 to TRBJ2-5; no firm D call. Per the germline V gene, CDR1 is SQVTM and CDR2 is ANQGSEA. V was shortened by 4 bases and J by 6 bases, with 12 bases between the two germline ends. The CDR3 loop spans 12 amino acids. The CDR3 here is CSVGVFPKTQYF. The CDR3 DNA is TGCAGCGTTGGAGTGTTCCCTAAGACCCAGTACTTC.

This clonotype was picked up many times. This sequence joins TRBV7-2 and TRBJ1-1; 11 bases map to TRBD1. CDR1 is SGHTA, CDR2 FQGNSA, per germline. The CDR3 consists of 14 residues. J lost 5 bases, V lost 5 bases, and 4 bases had no gene match. The CDR3 is CASSKGQGATEAFF. In DNA form, the CDR3 reads TGTGCCAGCAGCAAAGGACAGGGGGCAACTGAAGCTTTCTTT.

The chain uses TRBV5-5 and TRBJ1-3, with D unclear. The V gene's germline CDR1 is SGHKS and CDR2 YYEKEE (reference sequence). V was clipped by 6 bases and J by 0 bases, with 10 bases between them. CDR3 length equals 14 residues. This CDR3 is CASKGHSSGNTIYF. The CDR3 coding sequence is TGTGCCAGCAAGGGCCACTCCTCTGGAAACACCATATATTTT.

The chain is built from TRBV29-1 and TRBJ1-1; D is uncertain. The germline V and J ends were trimmed by 4 bases and 1 base, with 7 bases remaining between them. The length of the CDR3 is 12 residues. Germline loops: CDR1 SQVTM, CDR2 ANQGSEA. CDR3 protein: CSVVWGNTEAFF. CDR3 nucleotide sequence: TGCAGCGTTGTGTGGGGGAACACTGAAGCTTTCTTT.

In its sample, this clonotype was seen many times. CDR3 loop: CASAQEGEAFF. The CDR3 DNA sequence: TGTGCCAGTGCCCAAGAAGGTGAAGCTTTCTTT. The chain couples TRBV2 to TRBJ1-1; no definite D call. Trimming cost V 9 bases and J 7 bases, with 12 bases left between them. This CDR3 comprises 11 residues. Germline CDR1 reads SNHLY; CDR2 reads FYNNEI.

This clonotype was counted ten times or more. This chain links TRBV29-1 with TRBJ1-2; D gene ambiguous. Between the trimmed V and J ends, which lost 6 bases and 7 bases, there was a span of 12 bases. The CDR3 covers 11 residues. The germline CDR1 and CDR2 sequences are SQVTM and ANQGSEA. The CDR3 is CSVQRTGGYTF. The CDR3 bases are TGCAGCGTCCAAAGGACGGGTGGCTACACCTTC. The full variable domain, rest sourced from reference TRBV29-1 and TRBJ1-2, is SAVISQKPSRDICQRGTSLTIQCQVDSQVTMMFWYRQQPGQSLTLIATANQGSEATYESGFVIDKFPISRPNLTFSTLTVSNMSPEDSSIYLCSVQRTGGYTFGSGTRLTVV.

This clonotype has at least ten counts. This chain connects TRBV5-6 to TRBJ1-1; no clear D gene. From germline, CDR1 is SGHDT and CDR2 YYEEEE. This CDR3 contains 13 residues. The V end lost 0 bases, the J end lost 8 bases, and 11 bases lay between the germline ends. The CDR3 DNA reads as TGTGCCAGCAGCTTGGACAGTGACCGCGAAGCTTTCTTT. Translation: CASSLDSDREAFF.

About this clonotype: This may stem from a read error, because a much larger clone lies one nucleotide away. This sequence joins TRBV19 and TRBJ2-5, with a weak D call TRBD2 (6 bases). The CDR3 is 14 amino acids. The germline gives CDR1 LNHDA, CDR2 SQIVND (reference sequence). CDR3 residues: CASRLRDSSETQHF. The CDR3 DNA reads as TGTGCCAGTAGGCTCCGGGACTCTTCAGAGACCCAGCACTTC.

The rearrangement uses TRBV7-2 and TRBJ1-6; D is possibly TRBD1 (5 bases). The V gene's germline CDR1 is SGHTA and CDR2 FQGNSA. This CDR3 region has 14 residues. The V and J ends lost 8 bases and 13 bases respectively, with 21 bases between them. Written as DNA, the CDR3 is TGTGCCAGCCCCCAAGAGGGCGGGGGATCGCCCCTCCACTTT. This gives the protein CASPQEGGGSPLHF.

A note on this clonotype: A much larger clone lies one base from this, so it may be a read error. The V and J genes are TRBV4-3 and TRBJ1-6, with a weak D call TRBD1 (6 bases). CDR3 length: 15 residues. Germline V gene lookup returns CDR1 LGHNA and CDR2 YSLEER. The ends were cut back, 5 bases at V and 8 bases at J, with 16 bases in the middle. The CDR3 loop reads CASSKVWGADSPLHF. In DNA, the CDR3 is TGCGCCAGCAGCAAAGTATGGGGGGCAGATTCACCCCTCCACTTT.

The chain combines TRBV25-1 with TRBJ1-2; 11 bases match TRBD1. Trimming cost V 5 bases and J 4 bases; bases outside gene matches: 6. Germline V lookup: CDR1 MGHDK, CDR2 SYGVNS. This CDR3 comprises 15 residues. CDR3 region: CASSTGQGAGYGYTF. The CDR3 coding sequence is TGTGCCAGCAGTACTGGACAGGGGGCTGGCTATGGCTACACCTTC.